This T cell receptor (beta chain) appears in the sequencing data of a study of vaccination effects on CD4 cells after COVID-19. Sequencing followed a ViraFEST assay step that expanded antigen-specific CD4+ T cells with viral peptide pools. The culture ran for approximately 10 days, and then CD4+ T cells were isolated. The participants, recipients of two vaccine doses, got either BNT162b2 or mRNA-1273. On this clone: Its antigen is not identified.

Germline assignment: CDR1 KGHDR and CDR2 SFDVKD. Trimming shortened V by 6 bases and J by 2 bases, and 9 bases separated the two germline ends. There are 13 residues in the CDR3. Libraries were prepared by immunoSEQ multiplex PCR; TCRdb keeps only in-frame clonotypes and omits some of them. The table has 25,000 to 30,000 clones, about 80% seen once; the top ten hold under 7%. The clonotype comes from a human donor who received a COVID-19 vaccine. Some clones in this sample may be carry-over from other donors' samples. The starting material was CD4+ T cells from PBMCs cultured with SARS-CoV-2 spike peptides, obtained after COVID-19 vaccination. The gene calls are TRBV24-1 and TRBJ2-5, with D possibly matching TRBD1 (6 bases). DNA for the CDR3: TGTGCCACCAGTCGGACAGAACAAGAGACCCAGTACTTC. This sequence encodes CATSRTEQETQYF.